This passage covers 21 T cell receptor beta chains from one sample sequenced in a study of blood T cell repertoires in COVID-19 (dated by TCRdb to about 2020). Library creation used the immunoSEQ multiplex PCR assay. This immuneACCESS table, as held by TCRdb, lists in-frame sequences with V and J called but not all clones. Of the missing ones, under half trace to an unresolved V gene in checked studies; the others have no known cause. In this sample the table shows fewer than 25,000 clones, 87% of which occur a single time. 25% of the sample lies in the top ten. Material for sequencing was peripheral blood. The origin of the receptors is a human donor with active COVID-19. The donor label of this sample is uncertain.

The chain is built from TRBV7-3 and TRBJ1-6; 7 positions match TRBD1. The V and J ends lost 0 bases and 9 bases, in that order; junction bases with no gene match: 5. The CDR3 is made up of 15 amino acids. Germline-derived CDR1 and CDR2 are SGHTA and FQGTGA. The CDR3, as DNA: TGTGCCAGCAGCTTAACGGACAGGCCGGGTTCACCCCTCCACTTT. Translated, it gives CASSLTDRPGSPLHF.

A single count supports this clone. The chain carries TRBV5-1 and TRBJ2-7, with D unresolved. From germline, CDR1 is SGHRS and CDR2 YFSETQ. V shed 2 bases and J shed 3 bases, with 3 bases lying between them. The CDR3 has 11 amino acids. The CDR3 DNA follows: TGCGCCAGCAGCTTCCTCTACGAGCAGTACTTC. Protein sequence: CASSFLYEQYF.

The V and J genes are TRBV3-1 (or the pseudogene TRBV3-2) and TRBJ1-2; no firm D call. This CDR3 has 15 residues. Trimming stripped 0 bases from V and 2 bases from J, with 10 bases between. From germline, CDR1 is LGHDT and CDR2 YNNKEL (reference sequence). The CDR3 nucleotides are TGTGCCAGCAGCCAAGACGGGGTGTCGAACTATGGCTACACCTTC. The encoded protein is CASSQDGVSNYGYTF.

The V gene is TRBV2, the J gene TRBJ1-1; a weak D match, TRBD1 (5 bases). The V gene's germline CDR1 is SNHLY and CDR2 FYNNEI. The CDR3 runs 15 residues. Trimming shortened V by 9 bases and J by 0 bases, and 17 bases separated the two germline ends. CDR3 sequence (DNA): TGTGCCAGTACTAAGGGACTGGGGCTGAACACTGAAGCTTTCTTT. Translation: CASTKGLGLNTEAFF.

V and J are TRBV11-2 and TRBJ2-2, with D possibly matching TRBD2 (5 bases). CDR1 is SGHAT and CDR2 is FQNNGV in the germline V gene. V lost 2 bases to trimming and J lost 4 bases, with 14 bases between them. The length of the CDR3 is 16 residues. CDR3 amino acids: CASSLLWETTTGELFF. The CDR3 DNA sequence: TGTGCCAGCAGCTTATTGTGGGAGACGACCACCGGGGAGCTGTTTTTT.

The chain has TRBV19 and TRBJ2-1, with 10 bases that match TRBD2. The germline CDR1 and CDR2 sequences are LNHDA and SQIVND (reference sequence). CDR3 length: 15 residues. V dropped 4 bases and J dropped 1; count of bases not matched to a gene: 1. CDR3 in amino acids: CASSNSGRSYNEQFF. The CDR3, as DNA: TGTGCCAGTAGTAATAGCGGGAGGTCCTACAATGAGCAGTTCTTC.

This clone counts as large (0.1 to 1%). The V gene is TRBV3-1 (or the pseudogene TRBV3-2), the J gene TRBJ2-3; D remains ambiguous. The CDR3 contains 16 residues. The germline V gene has CDR1 LGHDT and CDR2 YNNKEL (reference sequence). Trimming took off 0 bases at V and 2 bases at J, with 12 bases between the two ends. As DNA, the CDR3 is TGTGCCAGCAGCCAAGATGAGGAGACGCCCACAGATACGCAGTATTTT. Protein sequence: CASSQDEETPTDTQYF.

With regard to this clone: The identical CDR3 is also encoded by other nucleotide sequences in the sample. This chain connects TRBV7-9 to TRBJ2-7; 12 positions match TRBD1. The V gene end was trimmed by 5 bases and the J gene end by 6 bases; junction bases not matched to a gene: 5. The germline V gene encodes CDR1 SEHNR and CDR2 FQNEAQ (reference sequence). The CDR3 sequence is 14 residues long. CDR3 amino acids: CASSPGQGAGEQYF. The CDR3 nucleotides read TGTGCCAGCAGCCCGGGACAGGGGGCAGGCGAGCAGTACTTC. Full variable domain (outside the CDR3, taken from reference TRBV7-9 and TRBJ2-7): DTGVSQNPRHKITKRGQNVTFRCDPISEHNRLYWYRQTLGQGPEFLTYFQNEAQLEKSRLLSDRFSAERPKGSFSTLEIQRTEQGDSAMYLCASSPGQGAGEQYFGPGTRLTVT.

The V call is TRBV6-2 or TRBV6-3, the J call TRBJ2-2, with 12 bases lining up with TRBD2. In germline, CDR1 is MNHEY, CDR2 SVGEGT. Trimming at V came to 2 bases and at J to 0 bases, leaving 4 bases not matched to a gene. The CDR3 totals 18 residues. In nucleotides, the CDR3 is TGTGCCAGCAGTTACCCGACTAGCGGGGGACCGAACACCGGGGAGCTGTTTTTT. It specifies CASSYPTSGGPNTGELFF.

The V and J genes are TRBV3-1 (or the pseudogene TRBV3-2) and TRBJ2-7; the D gene is possibly TRBD2 (5 bases). The V gene's germline CDR1 is LGHDT and CDR2 YNNKEL (reference sequence). This CDR3 spans 19 amino acids. V lost 0 bases to trimming and J lost 1 base, with 22 bases between them. The DNA of the CDR3 is TGTGCCAGCAGCCAAGATCTTGGGAGTAGAGTAGGATGGTCCTACGAGCAGTACTTC. The encoded protein is CASSQDLGSRVGWSYEQYF.

V is TRBV28 and J is TRBJ1-5, with TRBD1 as a possible D gene (5 bases). The CDR3 consists of 14 residues. Germline values: CDR1 MDHEN, CDR2 SYDVKM. The germline V and J ends were trimmed by 3 bases and 3 bases, with 9 bases remaining between them. CDR3 coding DNA: TGTGCCAGCAGTTTCCCCAGGGTCAATCAGCCCCAGCATTTT. It specifies CASSFPRVNQPQHF.

The chain is built from TRBV11-2 and TRBJ2-1; weak D call: TRBD2 (6 bases). The V end was cut by 3 bases, the J end by 3 bases, with 9 bases between. Germline CDR1 SGHAT, CDR2 FQNNGV. The CDR3 has 14 residues. The CDR3 bases are TGTGCCAGCAGCTTCGTGGGGGGCTACAATGAGCAGTTCTTC. It translates to CASSFVGGYNEQFF. Variable domain in full (rest from reference TRBV11-2 and TRBJ2-1): EAGVAQSPRYKIIEKRQSVAFWCNPISGHATLYWYQQILGQGPKLLIQFQNNGVVDDSQLPKDRFSAERLKGVDSTLKIQPAKLEDSAVYLCASSFVGGYNEQFFGPGTRLTVL.

This clone was observed a few times. The V and J genes are TRBV7-9 and TRBJ1-5; D not resolved. V lost 0 bases and J 3 bases, leaving 6 bases between the germline ends. Germline values: CDR1 SEHNR, CDR2 FQNEAQ (reference sequence). The CDR3 contains 14 residues. CDR3 bases: TGTGCCAGCAGCTTAGCCTCCTCCAATCAGCCCCAGCATTTT. Translating it yields CASSLASSNQPQHF.

The chain joins TRBV6-7 to TRBJ2-1; maybe TRBD1 (6 bases). TRBV6-7 is an ORF, with its function uncertain. The germline V and J ends were trimmed by 7 bases and 1 base, with 14 bases remaining between them. This CDR3 has 15 residues. The CDR3 region is CASTFAQGSYNEQFF. Written as DNA, the CDR3 is TGTGCCAGCACCTTCGCGCAGGGGTCCTACAATGAGCAGTTCTTC.

The V call is TRBV28, the J call TRBJ2-7; 10 bases agree with TRBD2. In germline, CDR1 is MDHEN, CDR2 SYDVKM. V lost 4 bases to trimming and J lost 9 bases; unmatched junction nucleotides: 24. The CDR3 is made up of 19 amino acids. The CDR3 sequence is CASSSRGPSSGRASGGQYF. The CDR3 DNA reads as TGTGCCAGCAGTTCTCGCGGTCCATCGAGCGGGAGGGCCTCTGGGGGGCAGTACTTC.

V usage is TRBV20-1 and J usage is TRBJ2-5, with 8 bases that match TRBD1. The J segment lost 4 bases and the V segment lost 3 bases, leaving 10 bases of the junction unmatched. Per germline, CDR1 DFQATT and CDR2 SNEGSKA (reference sequence). The length of the CDR3 is 15 residues. The CDR3 is CSASEEGQAGETQYF. In DNA, the CDR3 is TGCAGTGCTAGTGAGGAGGGACAGGCTGGAGAGACCCAGTACTTC.

The rearrangement uses TRBV9 and TRBJ1-6; D remains ambiguous. CDR3 length: 14 residues. V was trimmed by 1 base and J by 6 bases, leaving 8 bases between them. The germline CDR1 and CDR2 sequences are SGDLS and YYNGEE. CDR3 protein: CASSVFSGNSPLHF. The CDR3 DNA is TGTGCCAGCAGCGTATTTAGCGGTAATTCACCCCTCCACTTT.

The CDR3: CASSYGDFFDTQYF. In DNA, the CDR3 is TGTGCCAGCAGTTACGGGGACTTTTTCGATACGCAGTATTTT. The chain recombines TRBV6-5 with TRBJ2-3, with D possibly TRBD2 on 6 matching bases. The CDR3 spans 14 residues. Per the germline V gene, CDR1 is MNHEY and CDR2 is SVGAGI. Trimming took 2 bases from V and 6 from J, leaving 12 bases between them.

The rearrangement links TRBV2 to TRBJ2-2; 9 bases fit TRBD2. The ends lost 4 bases at V and 8 bases at J; junction bases unmatched: 11. The CDR3 is made up of 16 amino acids. Germline assignment: CDR1 SNHLY and CDR2 FYNNEI. CDR3 sequence (DNA): TGTGCCAGCAGTGTACCCAGCGGGGGGATTGCGGGGGAGCTGTTTTTT. Translating it yields CASSVPSGGIAGELFF.

The rearrangement joins TRBV10-3 to TRBJ2-2; 9 nucleotides align to TRBD2. The CDR3 is 18 residues long. J lost 4 bases, V lost 10 bases, and 19 bases had no gene match. Germline V gives CDR1 ENHRY, CDR2 SYGVKD. The CDR3 coding sequence is TGTGCCACTCAATCCCCCAGCGGGAGGCAGGTCAGCACCGGGGAGCTGTTTTTT. Translated, it gives CATQSPSGRQVSTGELFF.

V gene TRBV21-1 combines with J gene TRBJ2-5; the DNA was not used to check the table's D call, TRBD2. TRBV21-1 is recorded as a pseudogene. CDR3 length: 14 residues. As DNA, the CDR3 is TGTGCCAGCAGCGACCTAGCGGGAAAAGAGACCCAGTACTTC. This gives the protein CASSDLAGKETQYF.